Listed below are T cell receptor beta chains from one sample, sequenced in a study of T cell repertoires in cytomegalovirus infection. TCRdb used MiXCR to reprocess the reads, holding one entry per CDR3 protein. This table holds approximately 500,000 distinct CDR3 sequences, approximately 10% found once. Sequencing input: PBMCs. These receptors were taken from a human donor in good health (CMV status not recorded). Some clones in this sample may be carry-over from other donors' samples. CDR3s include the opening cysteine and the closing phenylalanine or tryptophan. Fields, in order: clone size, D gene, CDR3 length, V gene, J gene, CDR3 protein, CDR3 DNA. D genes are given only for firm matches. Expanded clones are given a class, and other clones once, few, many or no size at all.

many,.,13,TRBV7-2,TRBJ2-3,CASSSPQTDTQYF,TGTGCCAGCAGCTCCCCGCAGACAGATACGCAGTATTTT
.,TRBD1,13,TRBV20-1,TRBJ2-1,CSAKQGIYREQFF,TGCAGTGCTAAACAGGGGATCTATCGCGAGCAGTTCTTC
many,.,13,TRBV6-5,TRBJ2-2,CASSYEGAGELFF,TGTGCCAGCAGTTACGAGGGAGCCGGGGAGCTGTTTTTT
few,TRBD1,16,TRBV18,TRBJ1-6,CASSPGIDRGYSPLHF,TGTGCCAGCTCACCGGGTATTGACAGGGGATATTCACCCCTCCACTTT
many,.,15,TRBV19,TRBJ1-4,CASSKGTGENEKLFF,TGTGCCAGTAGTAAAGGGACGGGCGAAAATGAAAAACTGTTTTTT
few,TRBD1,13,TRBV14,TRBJ2-7,CASSQTGVTRQYF,TGTGCCAGCAGCCAAACAGGGGTTACGAGGCAGTACTTC
many,TRBD2,16,TRBV27,TRBJ2-7,CASRPISGGGRHEQYF,TGTGCCAGCAGGCCTATTAGCGGGGGGGGCCGACACGAGCAGTACTTC
many,.,16,TRBV6-5,TRBJ2-1,CASSYDPSTGDNEQFF,TGTGCCAGCAGTTACGACCCGTCGACAGGAGACAATGAGCAGTTCTTC
many,TRBD1,15,TRBV4-1,TRBJ2-2,CASSPLTGGTGELFF,TGCGCCAGCAGCCCCCTGACAGGGGGCACCGGGGAGCTGTTTTTT
many,.,12,TRBV11-2,TRBJ1-1,CASSLAATEAFF,TGTGCCAGCAGCCTGGCGGCTACTGAAGCTTTCTTT
few,.,15,TRBV15,TRBJ1-5,CATKRGADGNQPQHF,TGTGCCACCAAGAGGGGGGCCGACGGCAATCAGCCCCAGCATTTT
many,.,16,TRBV7-2,TRBJ1-6,CASSLSGVGGWSPLHF,TGTGCCAGCAGCTTATCAGGGGTCGGAGGGTGGTCACCCCTCCACTTT
many,.,13,TRBV7-6,TRBJ1-2,CASSPQINYGYTF,TGTGCCAGCAGCCCGCAAATTAACTATGGCTACACCTTC
many,.,15,TRBV7-2,TRBJ2-3,CASSLGDFPTDTQYF,TGTGCCAGCAGCTTAGGGGACTTTCCCACAGATACGCAGTATTTT
many,.,14,TRBV20-1,TRBJ2-4,CSGTDRPSLGIQYF,TGCAGTGGCACGGACAGACCATCTTTGGGCATTCAGTACTTC
.,.,13,TRBV14,TRBJ2-1,CASSQISNYEQFF,TGTGCCAGCAGCCAAATTTCAAATTATGAGCAGTTCTTC
few,.,17,TRBV6-2/TRBV6-3,TRBJ1-5,CASTPITGLLSNQPQHF,TGTGCCAGCACCCCGATTACAGGGCTTTTGAGCAATCAGCCCCAGCATTTT
few,.,14,TRBV6-2/TRBV6-3,TRBJ1-2,CASSYRVPVPGRTF,TGTGCCAGCAGTTACCGGGTCCCGGTTCCTGGGAGGACCTTC
many,.,15,TRBV28,TRBJ1-2,CAIESGETLNYGYTF,TGTGCCATCGAGTCCGGGGAAACCCTTAACTATGGCTACACCTTC
many,.,16,TRBV10-3,TRBJ2-1,CAISDTLAGPDSEQFF,TGTGCCATCAGTGACACTCTCGCGGGACCCGACAGTGAGCAGTTCTTC
.,TRBD2,15,TRBV28,TRBJ2-7,CASRTSGMSSYEQYF,TGTGCCAGCAGGACTAGCGGGATGAGCTCCTACGAGCAGTACTTC
many,.,15,TRBV10-3,TRBJ2-7,CAISESGGASYEQYF,TGTGCCATCAGTGAGTCTGGAGGGGCCTCCTACGAGCAGTACTTC
.,.,15,TRBV9,TRBJ2-7,CASSVDLDLGDEQYF,TGTGCCAGCAGCGTAGACCTGGACCTCGGGGACGAGCAGTACTTC
.,.,13,TRBV12-5,TRBJ2-2,CASGLLQSGELFF,TGTGCTAGTGGTTTGCTCCAATCCGGGGAGCTGTTTTTT
many,.,17,TRBV10-3,TRBJ2-5,CAISESMGGGLQETQYF,TGTGCCATCAGTGAGTCGATGGGCGGCGGGCTACAAGAGACCCAGTACTTC
many,.,15,TRBV7-6,TRBJ1-3,CASSPKSHSGNTIYF,TGTGCCAGCAGCCCAAAAAGTCACTCTGGAAACACCATATATTTT
many,TRBD2,15,TRBV12-3/TRBV12-4,TRBJ2-7,CASSTSGRLPYEQYF,TGTGCCAGCAGTACTAGCGGGAGGCTTCCCTACGAGCAGTACTTC
many,TRBD2,15,TRBV6-1,TRBJ2-1,CASSEAWGGYNEQFF,TGTGCCAGCAGTGAAGCGTGGGGGGGGTACAATGAGCAGTTCTTC
many,.,15,TRBV10-3,TRBJ1-2,CAISRTTERMYGYTF,TGTGCCATCAGCCGAACGACAGAGAGGATGTATGGCTACACCTTC
few,.,14,TRBV19,TRBJ2-7,CASSRQGTTYEQYF,TGTGCCAGTAGTAGACAAGGAACTACCTACGAGCAGTACTTC
.,.,13,TRBV20-1,TRBJ1-2,CSGSEGSNYGYTF,TGCAGTGGAAGCGAGGGGTCAAACTATGGCTACACCTTC
few,TRBD1,13,TRBV20-1,TRBJ2-7,CSAGRQGAHEQYF,TGCAGTGCTGGTAGACAGGGGGCCCACGAGCAGTACTTC
many,.,15,TRBV7-2,TRBJ1-1,CASSLGGTPNTEAFF,TGTGCCAGCAGCTTAGGGGGGACACCGAACACTGAAGCTTTCTTT
many,.,17,TRBV25-1,TRBJ2-3,CASSSQGSSADTDTQYF,TGTGCCAGCAGCTCACAGGGATCCAGCGCCGACACAGATACGCAGTATTTT
.,.,13,TRBV20-1,TRBJ2-1,CSAETRDYNEQFF,TGCAGTGCTGAGACGAGAGACTACAATGAGCAGTTCTTC
.,.,14,TRBV12-5,TRBJ1-2,CASASGTTLLGYTF,TGTGCTAGTGCCTCCGGGACAACGCTTCTTGGCTACACCTTC
.,.,15,TRBV6-5,TRBJ1-6,CASSVQGPYNSPLHF,TGTGCCAGCAGTGTGCAGGGGCCCTATAATTCACCCCTCCACTTT
few,.,11,TRBV20-1,TRBJ2-7,CSVWGVYEQYF,TGCAGTGTCTGGGGCGTCTACGAGCAGTACTTC
many,.,15,TRBV6-1,TRBJ2-5,CASSDASWGQETQYF,TGTGCCAGCAGTGATGCATCGTGGGGGCAAGAGACCCAGTACTTC
many,.,16,TRBV10-3,TRBJ1-3,CAISESIARSGNTIYF,TGTGCCATCAGTGAGTCGATAGCGAGATCTGGAAACACCATATATTTT
few,.,17,TRBV3-1,TRBJ2-2,CASSHMEGRSNTGELFF,TGTGCCAGCAGCCATATGGAGGGGCGATCGAACACCGGGGAGCTGTTTTTT
many,.,15,TRBV7-3,TRBJ2-2,CASRSSGQKTGELFF,TGTGCCAGCAGATCCTCGGGACAAAAAACCGGGGAGCTGTTTTTT
many,TRBD2,14,TRBV28,TRBJ2-7,CASRAGSASYEQYF,TGTGCCAGCAGAGCGGGGTCGGCGTCCTACGAGCAGTACTTC
many,.,14,TRBV6-2/TRBV6-3,TRBJ2-5,CASSYSILEETQYF,TGTGCCAGCAGTTACTCGATCCTAGAAGAGACCCAGTACTTC